The 9 T cell receptor beta chains reported below all come from one sample, sequenced in a study of cytomegalovirus exposure and HLA in healthy donors. 60 Vbeta and 13 Jbeta primers were used in PCR. The repertoire was sequenced with immunoSEQ multiplex PCR; TCRdb's copy has only in-frame clones and lacks some. The sample lists roughly 100,000 clones, approximately 16% seen once, with roughly 0.79% in the top ten. Sequencing used PBMCs. These receptors were taken from a female donor in good health and CMV-seronegative.

The CDR3, as DNA: TGTGCCAGTGTAGGGGGCGATAACTATGGCTACACCTTC. Its translation is CASVGGDNYGYTF. V usage is TRBV11-2 and J usage is TRBJ1-2, with 7 bases identical to TRBD1. CDR1 and CDR2 (germline): SGHAT, FQNNGV. Trimming cost V 9 bases and J 1 base; bases outside gene matches: 5. The CDR3 is 13 amino acids.

There are a few counts of this clone. This chain uses TRBV4-2 with TRBJ2-5, with D perhaps matching TRBD2 (6 bases). TRBJ2-7 matches the DNA end more closely, so the J call is doubtful. The CDR3 runs 17 residues. Germline V CDR1 and CDR2: LGHNA, YNFKEQ. CDR3 DNA sequence: TGTGCCAGCAGCCAAGATACCCAGGGACTGAACACCTACGAGCAGTACTTC. It translates to CASSQDTQGLNTYEQYF.

Only a few counts were recorded for this clone. The chain joins TRBV5-8 to TRBJ2-7, with TRBD1 as a possible D gene (5 bases). This CDR3 is 13 amino acids long. Germline CDR1 is SGHTS and CDR2 is YDEGEE. V was cut by 3 bases and J by 2 bases, with 9 bases left in between. Written as DNA, the CDR3 is TGTGCCAGCAGCTACCGACAGACCTACGAGCAGTACTTC. Translated: CASSYRQTYEQYF.

J is TRBJ2-7 and V is TRBV4-3; D is possibly TRBD2 (7 bases). The germline gives CDR1 LGHNA, CDR2 YSLEER. This CDR3 region has 16 residues. Trimming stripped 0 bases from V and 5 bases from J, with 17 bases between. Written as DNA, the CDR3 is TGCGCCAGCAGCCAAGATATCTGGGGGGGCCGGGACGAGCAGTACTTC. This sequence encodes CASSQDIWGGRDEQYF.

The chain has TRBV4-1 and TRBJ2-1; D remains unclear. Trimming took off 1 base at V and 1 base at J, with 14 bases between the two ends. CDR1 is MGHRA, CDR2 YSYEKL, per germline. The CDR3 has 17 residues. CDR3 residues: CASSQAPIYISYNEQFF. Here the CDR3 DNA reads TGCGCCAGCAGCCAAGCCCCGATATACATTTCCTACAATGAGCAGTTCTTC.

This clone was counted between two and nine times. The J gene is TRBJ1-4, the V gene TRBV15; D unclear. Per germline, CDR1 LNHNV and CDR2 YYDKDF (reference sequence). V lost 3 bases to trimming and J lost 13 bases, with 12 bases between them. The CDR3 loop spans 12 amino acids. This chain's CDR3 is CATSRTEVLLFF. In DNA, the CDR3 is TGTGCCACCAGCAGGACCGAGGTGTTACTGTTTTTT.

This clone has more than one count but fewer than ten. The V and J genes are TRBV30 and TRBJ1-2; D unresolved. Deletions cut 0 bases from V and 6 bases from J, with 8 bases between. The germline V gene encodes CDR1 GTSNPN and CDR2 SVGIG (reference sequence). This CDR3 region has 12 residues. The DNA for the CDR3 is TGTGCCTGGAGTGTACATCGGGATGGCTACACCTTC. This translates into CAWSVHRDGYTF.

This clone was seen only a few times. CDR3 sequence: CATSFSGFYEQYF. CDR3 bases: TGTGCCACCAGCTTTAGCGGATTCTACGAGCAGTACTTC. The chain joins TRBV15 to TRBJ2-7; tentative D call: TRBD2 (6 bases). The CDR3 has 13 residues. V dropped 5 bases and J dropped 3 bases, with 11 bases sitting between them. CDR1 is LNHNV and CDR2 is YYDKDF in the germline V gene (reference sequence).

The chain carries TRBV11-2 and TRBJ1-2; a weak D match, TRBD1 (5 bases). Germline CDR1 is SGHAT and CDR2 is FQNNGV. V was cut by 2 bases and J by 3 bases, with 13 bases left in between. This CDR3 is 15 amino acids long. CDR3 sequence (DNA): TGTGCCAGCAGCTTACTCGGGGGGGAGCACTATGGCTACACCTTC. Protein product: CASSLLGGEHYGYTF.